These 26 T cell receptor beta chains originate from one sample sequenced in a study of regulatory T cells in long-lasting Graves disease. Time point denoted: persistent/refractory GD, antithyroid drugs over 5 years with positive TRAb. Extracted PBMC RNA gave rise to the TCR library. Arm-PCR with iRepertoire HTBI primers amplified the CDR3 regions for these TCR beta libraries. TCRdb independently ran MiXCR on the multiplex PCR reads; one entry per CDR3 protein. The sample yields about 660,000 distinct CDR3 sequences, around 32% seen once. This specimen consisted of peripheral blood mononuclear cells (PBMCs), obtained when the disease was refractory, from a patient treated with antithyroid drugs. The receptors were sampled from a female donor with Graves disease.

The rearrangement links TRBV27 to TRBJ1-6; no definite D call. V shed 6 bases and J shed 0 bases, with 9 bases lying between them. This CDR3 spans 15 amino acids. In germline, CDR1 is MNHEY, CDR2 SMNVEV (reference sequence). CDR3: CASSVTASYNSPLHF. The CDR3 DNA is TGTGCCAGCAGCGTGACGGCCTCCTATAATTCACCCCTCCACTTT.

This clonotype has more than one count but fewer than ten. The CDR3 DNA sequence: TGCGCCAGCAGCTTGGGAACCTCTAACCAGCGGGGCTATGGCTACACCTTC. Translated, it gives CASSLGTSNQRGYGYTF. V gene TRBV5-1 combines with J gene TRBJ1-2; D gene ambiguous. Germline loops: CDR1 SGHRS, CDR2 YFSETQ. The CDR3 is made up of 17 amino acids. Trimming removed 0 bases at V and 4 bases at J, with 19 bases between.

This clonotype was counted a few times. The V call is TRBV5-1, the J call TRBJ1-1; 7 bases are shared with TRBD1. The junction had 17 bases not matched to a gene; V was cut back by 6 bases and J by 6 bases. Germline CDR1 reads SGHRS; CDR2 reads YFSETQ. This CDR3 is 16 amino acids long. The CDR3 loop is CASNITPGQGGPEAFF. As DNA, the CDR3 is TGCGCCAGCAACATTACCCCTGGGCAGGGGGGTCCTGAAGCTTTCTTT. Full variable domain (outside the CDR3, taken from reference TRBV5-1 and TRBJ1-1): KAGVTQTPRYLIKTRGQQVTLSCSPISGHRSVSWYQQTPGQGLQFLFEYFSETQRNKGNFPGRFSGRQFSNSRSEMNVSTLELGDSALYLCASNITPGQGGPEAFFGQGTRLTVV.

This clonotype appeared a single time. The CDR3 sequence is CASSYSKIWGEQYF. CDR3 nucleotides: TGTGCCAGCAGTTACTCGAAAATATGGGGCGAGCAGTACTTC. V usage is TRBV6-2 or TRBV6-3 and J usage is TRBJ2-7; D remains ambiguous. Germline V gives CDR1 MNHEY, CDR2 SVGEGT. V lost 0 bases, J lost 6 bases, and 12 bases lay in between. This CDR3 is 14 amino acids long.

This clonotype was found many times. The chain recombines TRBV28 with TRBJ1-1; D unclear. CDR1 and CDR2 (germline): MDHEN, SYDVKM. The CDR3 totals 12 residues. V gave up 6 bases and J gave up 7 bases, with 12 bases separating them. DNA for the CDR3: TGTGCCAGCAGCCCAACTGACGGTGAAGCTTTCTTT. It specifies CASSPTDGEAFF.

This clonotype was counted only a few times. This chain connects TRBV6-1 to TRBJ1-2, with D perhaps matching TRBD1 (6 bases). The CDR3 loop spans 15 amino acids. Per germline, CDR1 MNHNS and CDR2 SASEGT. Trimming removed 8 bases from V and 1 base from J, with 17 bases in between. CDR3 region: CASSSGGRFNYGYTF. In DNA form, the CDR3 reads TGTGCCAGCTCCTCGGGGGGCCGCTTTAACTATGGCTACACCTTC.

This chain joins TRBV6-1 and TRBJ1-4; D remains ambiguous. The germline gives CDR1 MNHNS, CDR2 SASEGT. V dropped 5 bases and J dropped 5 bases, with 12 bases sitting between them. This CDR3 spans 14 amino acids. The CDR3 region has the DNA TGTGCCAGCAGTTACGTGGGGTTCAATGAAAAACTGTTTTTT. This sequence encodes CASSYVGFNEKLFF.

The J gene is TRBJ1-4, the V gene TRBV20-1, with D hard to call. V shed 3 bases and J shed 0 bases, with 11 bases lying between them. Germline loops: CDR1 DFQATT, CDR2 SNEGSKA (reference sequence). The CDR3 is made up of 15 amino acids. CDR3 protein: CSASPEYSTNEKLFF. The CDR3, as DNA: TGCAGTGCTAGCCCGGAGTATTCAACTAATGAAAAACTGTTTTTT.

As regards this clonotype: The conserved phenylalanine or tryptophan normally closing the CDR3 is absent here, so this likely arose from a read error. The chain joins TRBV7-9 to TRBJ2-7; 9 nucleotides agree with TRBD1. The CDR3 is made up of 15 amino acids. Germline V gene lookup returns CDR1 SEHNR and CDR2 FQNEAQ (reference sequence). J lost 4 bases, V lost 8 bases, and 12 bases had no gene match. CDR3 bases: TGTGCCAGCGCTGTTGGGACAGGGAGGTTTTACGAGCAGTACTAC. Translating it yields CASAVGTGRFYEQYY.

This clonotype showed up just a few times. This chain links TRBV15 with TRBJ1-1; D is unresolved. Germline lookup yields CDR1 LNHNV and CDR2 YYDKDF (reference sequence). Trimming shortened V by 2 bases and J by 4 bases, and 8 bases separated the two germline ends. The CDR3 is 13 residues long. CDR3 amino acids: CATSRPGFTEAFF. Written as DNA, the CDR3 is TGTGCCACCAGCAGACCGGGGTTCACTGAAGCTTTCTTT.

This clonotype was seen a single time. CDR3 protein: CSARPLSRQGYTF. The CDR3 nucleotides read TGCAGTGCTAGACCCCTTTCCAGACAGGGCTACACCTTC. The chain combines TRBV20-1 with TRBJ1-2; possible D gene TRBD1, 5 bases. V gave up 2 bases and J gave up 8 bases, with 15 bases separating them. Germline V gene data show CDR1 as DFQATT and CDR2 as SNEGSKA (reference sequence). The CDR3 runs to 13 residues.

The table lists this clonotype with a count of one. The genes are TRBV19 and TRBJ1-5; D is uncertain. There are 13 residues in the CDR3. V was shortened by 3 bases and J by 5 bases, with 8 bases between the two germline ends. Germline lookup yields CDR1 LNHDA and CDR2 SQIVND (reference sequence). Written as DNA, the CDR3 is TGTGCCAGTAGTATGAGAGGGTATCAGCCCCAGCATTTT. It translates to CASSMRGYQPQHF.

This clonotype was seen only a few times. Here the CDR3 DNA reads TGTGCCAGCAGCGGGACAGGGGGCCTCGAGCCCCAGCATTTT. Translation: CASSGTGGLEPQHF. V gene TRBV12-3 or TRBV12-4 combines with J gene TRBJ1-5; 12 bases align to TRBD1. The V gene end was trimmed by 6 bases and the J gene end by 8 bases; junction bases not matched to a gene: 5. The CDR3 extends over 14 amino acids.

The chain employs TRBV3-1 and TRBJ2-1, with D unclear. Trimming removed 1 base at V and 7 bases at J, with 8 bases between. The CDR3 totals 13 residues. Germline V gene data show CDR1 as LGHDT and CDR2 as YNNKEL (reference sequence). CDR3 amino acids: CASSQASQNEQFF. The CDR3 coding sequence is TGTGCCAGCAGCCAAGCTAGTCAAAATGAGCAGTTCTTC.

The CDR3 here is CASTRTFSSGNTIYF. CDR3 nucleotides: TGTGCCAGCACTCGGACCTTTTCCTCTGGAAACACCATATATTTT. V is TRBV6-1 and J is TRBJ1-3, with unresolved D. The germline V and J ends were trimmed by 7 bases and 0 bases, with 13 bases remaining between them. Germline assignment: CDR1 MNHNS and CDR2 SASEGT. This CDR3 region has 15 residues.

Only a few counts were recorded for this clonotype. The CDR3 coding sequence is TGCGCCAGCAGCTTTAGGACCGGAGTAGGGGGGGAGCAGTACTTC. Its translation: CASSFRTGVGGEQYF. The chain couples TRBV5-1 to TRBJ2-7, with D perhaps being TRBD1 or TRBD2 (6 bases each). The germline V gene has CDR1 SGHRS and CDR2 YFSETQ. Trimming left V 2 bases short and J 7 bases short, with 19 bases between. The CDR3 extends over 15 amino acids.

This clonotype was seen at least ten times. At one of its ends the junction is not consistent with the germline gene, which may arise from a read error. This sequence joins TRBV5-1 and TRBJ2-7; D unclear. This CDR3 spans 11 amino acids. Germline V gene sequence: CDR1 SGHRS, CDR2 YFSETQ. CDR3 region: CASSSDYEQYF. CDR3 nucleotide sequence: TGTGCCAGCAGTTCCGACTACGAGCAGTACTTC.

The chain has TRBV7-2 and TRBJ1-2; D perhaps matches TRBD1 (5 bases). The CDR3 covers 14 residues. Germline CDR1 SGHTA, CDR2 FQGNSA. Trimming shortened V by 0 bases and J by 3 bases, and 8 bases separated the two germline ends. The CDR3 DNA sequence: TGTGCCAGCAGCTTAGCAGGGGATGACTATGGCTACACCTTC. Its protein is CASSLAGDDYGYTF.

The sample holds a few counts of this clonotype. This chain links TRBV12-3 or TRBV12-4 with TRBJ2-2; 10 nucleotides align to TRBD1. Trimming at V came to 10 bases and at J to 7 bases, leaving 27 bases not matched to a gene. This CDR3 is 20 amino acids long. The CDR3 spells CATKPRRGQGPSTVFGELFF. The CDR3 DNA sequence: TGTGCCACCAAACCCCGTAGGGGACAGGGGCCCTCCACGGTATTCGGGGAGCTGTTTTTT.

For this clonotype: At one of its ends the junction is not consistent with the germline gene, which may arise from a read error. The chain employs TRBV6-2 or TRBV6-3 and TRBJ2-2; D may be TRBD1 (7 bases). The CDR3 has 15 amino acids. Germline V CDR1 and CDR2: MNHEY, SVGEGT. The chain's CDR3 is CASSEGTANTGGLFF. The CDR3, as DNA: TGTGCCAGCAGTGAAGGGACAGCGAACACCGGGGGGCTGTTTTTT.

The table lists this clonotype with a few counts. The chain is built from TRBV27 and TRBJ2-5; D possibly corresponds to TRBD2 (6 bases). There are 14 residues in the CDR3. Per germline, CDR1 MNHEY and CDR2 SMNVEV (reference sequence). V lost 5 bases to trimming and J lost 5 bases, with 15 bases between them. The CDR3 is CASSLFSGGETQYF. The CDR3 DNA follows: TGTGCCAGCAGTCTCTTTAGCGGAGGGGAGACCCAGTACTTC.

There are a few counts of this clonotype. The chain's CDR3 is CASSGGRINEKLFF. CDR3 DNA: TGCGCCAGCAGCGGGGGACGGATTAATGAAAAACTGTTTTTT. This rearrangement joins TRBV5-1 to TRBJ1-4; tentative D call: TRBD1 (5 bases). Per the germline V gene, CDR1 is SGHRS and CDR2 is YFSETQ. The V gene lost 4 bases and the J gene lost 4 bases, with 11 bases spanning the gap. The CDR3 is made up of 14 amino acids.

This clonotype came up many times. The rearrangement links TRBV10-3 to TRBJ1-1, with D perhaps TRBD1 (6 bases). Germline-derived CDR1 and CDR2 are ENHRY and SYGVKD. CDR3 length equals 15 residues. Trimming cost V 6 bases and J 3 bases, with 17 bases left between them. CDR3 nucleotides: TGTGCCATCAGCCCGTTAGGGGGAGGGGACACTGAAGCTTTCTTT. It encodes CAISPLGGGDTEAFF.

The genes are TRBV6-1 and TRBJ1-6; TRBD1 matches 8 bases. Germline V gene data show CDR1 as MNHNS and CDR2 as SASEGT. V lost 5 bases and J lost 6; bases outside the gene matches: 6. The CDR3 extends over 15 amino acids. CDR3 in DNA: TGTGCCAGCAGTCAGACAGGGGTTGGTAATTCACCCCTCCACTTT. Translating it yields CASSQTGVGNSPLHF.

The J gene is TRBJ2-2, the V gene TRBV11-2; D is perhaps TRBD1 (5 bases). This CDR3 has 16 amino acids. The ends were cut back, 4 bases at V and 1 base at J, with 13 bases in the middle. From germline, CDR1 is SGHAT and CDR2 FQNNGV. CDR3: CASSSRQNQNTGELFF. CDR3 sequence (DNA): TGTGCCAGCAGCTCGAGACAGAATCAGAACACCGGGGAGCTGTTTTTT.

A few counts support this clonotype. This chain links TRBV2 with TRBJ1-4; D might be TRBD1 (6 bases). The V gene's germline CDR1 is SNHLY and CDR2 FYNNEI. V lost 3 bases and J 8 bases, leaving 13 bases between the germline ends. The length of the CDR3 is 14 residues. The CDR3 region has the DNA TGTGCCAGCAGTGATGGTCCCAGGGGAGAAAAACTGTTTTTT. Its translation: CASSDGPRGEKLFF.